This T cell receptor (beta chain) is drawn from a study of response to subunit inactivated influenza vaccine. Study-level findings and limits: After each seasonal influenza vaccination, few new T cells are recruited, the authors suggested.

TCRdb processed the RT-PCR reads anew with MiXCR; each CDR3 protein has one entry. The data hold 700,000 to 900,000 distinct CDR3 sequences, with approximately 21% observed a single time. As regards this clonotype: Its antigen is not known.

The material was PBMCs from blood, obtained approximately 5 days after vaccination. The TCR originated in a man between 50 and 59 years old who received an inactivated influenza vaccine.

The DNA of the CDR3 is TGTGCCAGCTCACCCCAAGCCCGTCTCTCCTACAATGAGCAGTTCTTC. Translated, it gives CASSPQARLSYNEQFF. V is TRBV18 and J is TRBJ2-1; D is unclear. Germline V gives CDR1 KGHSH, CDR2 LQKENI. This CDR3 contains 16 residues. Trimming removed 3 bases from V and 0 bases from J, with 12 bases in between.